This T cell receptor beta chain is drawn from a study of T cell repertoires in cytomegalovirus infection (dated by TCRdb to between 2019 and 2020). Context from the whole study: The HLA type of each donor mattered for the analysis, because public TCR beta signatures pointed to carriage of CMV infection along with the matching HLA type. The study at large found these results: Cumulative frequency of public TCR beta family members discriminated carriers of CMV infection plus the relevant HLA type in this cohort and an independent 352-donor cohort. In the ex vivo response, HLA-C-restricted CMV-specific TCR beta clonotypes were dominant, and in two of eight donors the single most frequent clonotype came from this HLA-C-restricted group.

Sequencing used an Illumina HiSeq 1500. Clones were called with MiXCR by TCRdb after fastp trimmed the public reads at Q25, and only in-frame beta chains were retained. Merged by CDR3 protein, the rows form single entries marked with the most common genes and DNA. The sample has 250,000 or so distinct CDR3 sequences on record, about a sixth of them singletons. In total, the top ten clones hold less than 50% of the sample. This clonotype has ten or more counts. It has no known antigen specificity. No base-level quality is on record; no much larger clone is a single base apart. Input material: CD8+ T cells from PBMCs. This TCR was sampled from a human donor in good health (CMV status not recorded). Some clones in this sample may be carry-over from other donors' samples.

The CDR3 region reads CASSLSETVRNEQFF. The DNA sequence reads TGTGCCAGCAGCTTATCCGAGACAGTACGCAATGAGCAGTTCTTC. This chain joins TRBV7-9 to TRBJ2-1; the best D guess is TRBD1, with 5 bases matching. The germline V gene (reference sequence) sets CDR1 to SEHNR and CDR2 to FQNEAQ. The trim is 2 bases for V and 6 bases for J, with a gap of 14 bases between the germline ends. The CDR3 sequence holds 15 residues, the cysteine and phenylalanine included. Of all the DNA, just the CDR3 is kept, 45 bases in frame from base 1.